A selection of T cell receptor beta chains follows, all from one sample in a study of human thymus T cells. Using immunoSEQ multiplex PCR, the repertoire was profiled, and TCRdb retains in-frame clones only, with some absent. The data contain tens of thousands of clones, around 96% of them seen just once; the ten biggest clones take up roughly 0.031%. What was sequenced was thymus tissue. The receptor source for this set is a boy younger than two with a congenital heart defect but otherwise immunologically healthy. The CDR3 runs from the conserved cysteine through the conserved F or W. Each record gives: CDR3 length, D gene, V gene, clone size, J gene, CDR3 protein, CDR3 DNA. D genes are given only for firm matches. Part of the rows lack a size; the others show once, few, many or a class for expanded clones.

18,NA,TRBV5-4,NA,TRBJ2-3,CASSSIPTRRGFKDTQYF,TGTGCCAGCAGCTCCATCCCTACTAGGAGGGGCTTCAAGGATACGCAGTATTTT
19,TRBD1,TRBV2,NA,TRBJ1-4,CASSDDLAGGGKTNEKLFF,TGTGCCAGCAGTGATGATCTGGCAGGGGGCGGGAAGACTAATGAAAAACTGTTTTTT
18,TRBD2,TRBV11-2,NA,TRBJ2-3,CASSFLLTSGGPGDTQYF,TGTGCCAGCAGCTTCCTATTGACTAGCGGGGGCCCCGGAGATACGCAGTATTTT
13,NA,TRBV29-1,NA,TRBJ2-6,CSASQTGANVLTF,TGCAGCGCCTCTCAGACTGGGGCCAACGTCCTGACTTTC
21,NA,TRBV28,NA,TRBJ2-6,CASSLGDGGLIHCSGANVLTF,TGTGCCAGCAGTTTAGGTGACGGAGGCCTAATCCATTGCTCTGGGGCCAACGTCCTGACTTTC
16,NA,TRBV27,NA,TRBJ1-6,CASSPSRGQSNSLLHF,TGTGCCAGCAGTCCGAGCAGGGGCCAATCGAATTCACTCCTCCACTTT
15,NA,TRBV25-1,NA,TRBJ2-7,CASSAWTASIHEQYF,TGTGCCAGCAGTGCGTGGACAGCTTCCATCCACGAGCAGTACTTC
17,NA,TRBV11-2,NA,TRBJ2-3,CASRAPFPGTVTDTQYF,TGTGCCAGCAGGGCCCCTTTCCCGGGAACCGTGACAGATACGCAGTATTTT
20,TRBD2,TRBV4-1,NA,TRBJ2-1,CASSQEGRQGTSDNYNEQFF,TGCGCCAGCAGCCAAGAAGGTCGACAAGGGACTAGCGATAACTACAATGAGCAGTTCTTC
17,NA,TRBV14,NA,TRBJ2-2,CASSRPSGAGHTGELFF,TGTGCCAGCAGCCGACCCTCGGGGGCAGGCCACACCGGGGAGCTGTTTTTT
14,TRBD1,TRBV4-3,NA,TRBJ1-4,CASSETGVGEKLFF,TGCGCCAGCAGCGAGACAGGGGTGGGGGAAAAACTGTTTTTT
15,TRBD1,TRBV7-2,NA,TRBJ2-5,CASSPGTGRQETQYF,TGTGCCAGCAGCCCCGGGACAGGGAGGCAAGAGACCCAGTACTTC
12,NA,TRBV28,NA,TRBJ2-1,CASRPRGHEQFF,TGTGCCAGCAGGCCGAGAGGGCATGAGCAGTTCTTC
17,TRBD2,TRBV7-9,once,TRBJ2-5,CASSLGSSGRAEETQYF,TGTGCCAGCAGCTTAGGGAGTAGCGGGAGGGCCGAAGAGACCCAGTACTTC
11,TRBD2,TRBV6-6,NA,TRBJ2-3,CASTGTNAQYF,TGTGCCAGCACCGGGACTAACGCGCAGTATTTT
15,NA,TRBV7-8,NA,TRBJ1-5,CASSLGGGMDQPQHF,TGTGCCAGCAGCTTAGGAGGGGGGATGGATCAGCCCCAGCATTTT
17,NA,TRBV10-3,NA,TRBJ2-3,CAISESSRSSTPLAQYF,TGTGCCATCAGTGAGTCGTCTCGTAGCTCCACACCCCTAGCGCAGTATTTT
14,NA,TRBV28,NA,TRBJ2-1,CASSLNGLYNEQFF,TGTGCCAGCAGTTTAAACGGTCTATACAATGAGCAGTTCTTC
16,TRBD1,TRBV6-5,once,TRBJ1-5,CASSSTTQGVTQPQHF,TGTGCCAGCAGTTCTACCACGCAGGGGGTGACGCAGCCCCAGCATTTT
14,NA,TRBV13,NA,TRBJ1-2,CASIALTGDYGYTF,TGTGCCAGCATTGCTCTGACAGGTGACTATGGCTACACCTTC
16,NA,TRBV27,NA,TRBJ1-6,CATPRQAPSYNSPLHF,TGTGCCACCCCTAGACAGGCCCCCTCCTATAATTCACCCCTCCACTTT
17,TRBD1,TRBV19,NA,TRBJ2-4,CASKKRPGQLAKNIQYF,TGTGCCAGTAAAAAGCGCCCGGGACAGCTGGCCAAAAACATTCAGTACTTC
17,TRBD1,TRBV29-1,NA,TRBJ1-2,CSVDAGQKAPGGYGYTF,TGCAGCGTTGATGCGGGACAGAAGGCCCCCGGCGGCTATGGCTACACCTTC
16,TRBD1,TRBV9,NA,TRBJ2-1,CASSVAGTALIDEQFF,TGTGCCAGCAGCGTAGCTGGGACAGCTTTAATCGATGAGCAGTTCTTC
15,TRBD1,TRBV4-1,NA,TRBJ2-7,CASSLGTVDAYEQYF,TGCGCCAGCAGCCTCGGGACAGTCGACGCCTACGAGCAGTACTTC
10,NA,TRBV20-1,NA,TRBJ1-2,CSPKGMGYTF,TGCAGTCCTAAAGGGATGGGCTACACCTTC
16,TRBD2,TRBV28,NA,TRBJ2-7,CASSPPGREASYEQYF,TGTGCCAGCAGTCCCCCTGGGAGGGAAGCGTCCTACGAGCAGTACTTC
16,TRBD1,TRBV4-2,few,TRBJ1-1,CASSHRTGGVPTEAFF,TGTGCCAGCAGCCACCGGACAGGGGGGGTCCCCACTGAAGCTTTCTTT
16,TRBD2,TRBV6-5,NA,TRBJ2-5,CASSYASGGAMVTQYF,TGTGCCAGCAGTTACGCTAGCGGGGGGGCTATGGTGACCCAGTACTTC
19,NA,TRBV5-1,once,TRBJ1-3,CASSPSRGTDESSGNTIYF,TGCGCCAGCAGCCCAAGCCGGGGTACAGATGAGAGCTCTGGAAACACCATATATTTT
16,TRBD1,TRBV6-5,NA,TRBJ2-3,CASSYRTGGDTDTQYF,TGTGCCAGCAGTTACCGGACAGGGGGCGATACAGATACGCAGTATTTT
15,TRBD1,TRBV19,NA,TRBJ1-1,CASSILQGANTEAFF,TGTGCCAGTAGTATTCTACAGGGGGCGAACACTGAAGCTTTCTTT
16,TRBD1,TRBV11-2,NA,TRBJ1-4,CASSLSGTGVCEKLFF,TGTGCCAGCAGCTTGTCGGGGACAGGCGTGTGTGAAAAACTGTTTTTT
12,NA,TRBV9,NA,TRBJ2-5,CASSSERETQYF,TGTGCCAGCAGCTCAGAAAGGGAGACCCAGTACTTC
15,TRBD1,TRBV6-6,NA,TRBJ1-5,CASSDGTGGRQPQHF,TGTGCCAGCAGTGACGGGACAGGGGGGCGTCAGCCCCAGCATTTT
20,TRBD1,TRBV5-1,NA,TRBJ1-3,CASSPSAAGGPLGSGNTIYF,TGCGCCAGCAGCCCTAGTGCGGCAGGGGGCCCCCTTGGCTCTGGAAACACCATATATTTT